One sample yielded the 31 T cell receptor beta chains listed below, sequenced in a study of OX40 agonist ivuxolimab in advanced cancers. Assay: immunoSEQ multiplex PCR; the TCRdb copy retains only in-frame clones and omits some. Of fewer than 60,000 clones in the sample, approximately 91% are singletons; the top ten hold about 0.73%. The sequencing used CD4+ or CD8+ T cells sorted from blood, collected in a trial of the OX40 agonist ivuxolimab. These receptors were collected from an adult with an advanced solid tumor such as melanoma, head and neck, liver or kidney cancer.

The chain couples TRBV7-9 to TRBJ2-2; D might be TRBD1 or TRBD2, each matching 6 bases. Per germline, CDR1 SEHNR and CDR2 FQNEAQ (reference sequence). Trimming cost V 4 bases and J 4 bases, with 16 bases left between them. CDR3 length: 16 residues. CDR3: CASSSGGGGGTGELFF. The CDR3 DNA is TGTGCCAGCAGCTCCGGAGGGGGAGGCGGCACCGGGGAGCTGTTTTTT.

The chain joins TRBV2 to TRBJ2-3; 8 bases are shared with TRBD2. This CDR3 region has 16 residues. CDR1 is SNHLY, CDR2 FYNNEI, per germline. V dropped 7 bases and J dropped 2; count of bases not matched to a gene: 11. Written as DNA, the CDR3 is TGTGCCAGCATTAGCGGCGGGAGGACTAACACAGATACGCAGTATTTT. This codes for CASISGGRTNTDTQYF.

A note on this clone: Its ends do not fully match the called genes, so a read error is possible. The chain has TRBV2 and TRBJ1-4; D gene ambiguous. This CDR3 comprises 12 residues. Germline V CDR1 and CDR2: SNHLY, FYNNEI. CDR3 loop: CAGRATNEKLFF. The CDR3 region has the DNA TGTGCCGGCAGAGCAACTAATGAAAAACTGTTTTTT.

The chain has TRBV7-9 and TRBJ1-2; tentative D call: TRBD1 (5 bases). The CDR3 length is 14 residues. In germline, CDR1 is SEHNR, CDR2 FQNEAQ (reference sequence). V was pared by 2 bases and J by 7 bases, with 14 bases between. CDR3 loop: CASSLNQGLAGYTF. The CDR3 DNA follows: TGTGCCAGCAGCTTAAATCAGGGACTTGCTGGCTACACCTTC.

V is TRBV6-1 and J is TRBJ2-1; D uncertain. CDR1 and CDR2 from the germline V gene are MNHNS and SASEGT. The CDR3 has 15 residues. V was trimmed by 5 bases and J by 0 bases, leaving 11 bases between them. The CDR3, as DNA: TGTGCCAGCAGTAAACCCCGGAGCTCCTACAATGAGCAGTTCTTC. It is translated as CASSKPRSSYNEQFF.

This clone was seen more than once but under ten times. This rearrangement joins TRBV7-9 to TRBJ2-7, with 7 bases identical to TRBD1. After removal of 3 bases from V and 6 bases from J, the junction contained 5 bases not matched to a gene. In germline, CDR1 is SEHNR, CDR2 FQNEAQ (reference sequence). The CDR3 has 13 amino acids. CDR3 bases: TGTGCCAGCAGCTTGACAGGGTCTGGCGAGCAGTACTTC. Its translation is CASSLTGSGEQYF.

In its sample, this clone was seen a few times. The chain recombines TRBV7-9 with TRBJ2-5; the D is unclear. V was shortened by 1 base and J by 4 bases, with 16 bases between the two germline ends. Germline CDR1 reads SEHNR; CDR2 reads FQNEAQ (reference sequence). CDR3 length equals 16 residues. The CDR3 DNA reads as TGTGCCAGCAGCTTAGAGGTTTATGGGTTCGGAGAGACCCAGTACTTC. This translates into CASSLEVYGFGETQYF.

V gene TRBV11-2 combines with J gene TRBJ2-2; 7 bases line up with TRBD2. The ends lost 3 bases at V and 5 bases at J; junction bases unmatched: 9. The V gene's germline CDR1 is SGHAT and CDR2 FQNNGV. The CDR3 spans 16 residues. The CDR3 loop reads CASSFNQAGVTGELFF. The CDR3, as DNA: TGTGCCAGCAGCTTTAATCAGGCGGGAGTAACCGGGGAGCTGTTTTTT.

The chain has TRBV18 and TRBJ2-5, with D perhaps matching TRBD2 (6 bases). The CDR3 totals 17 residues. Trimming left V 6 bases short and J 3 bases short, with 23 bases between. Germline V gene sequence: CDR1 KGHSH, CDR2 LQKENI. Here the CDR3 DNA reads TGTGCCAGCTCTCCAAAAACTCCGGTGTGGGGGGAAGAGACCCAGTACTTC. This gives the protein CASSPKTPVWGEETQYF. Together with reference TRBV18 and TRBJ2-5, the CDR3 gives the full variable domain: NAGVMQNPRHLVRRRGQEARLRCSPMKGHSHVYWYRQLPEEGLKFMVYLQKENIIDESGMPKERFSAEFPKEGPSILRIQQVVRGDSAAYFCASSPKTPVWGEETQYFGPGTRLLVL.

V usage is TRBV11-2 and J usage is TRBJ2-2; no reliable D call. Per the germline V gene, CDR1 is SGHAT and CDR2 is FQNNGV. The germline V and J ends were trimmed by 3 bases and 0 bases, with 8 bases remaining between them. The CDR3 has 15 residues. CDR3 region: CASSLRFANTGELFF. CDR3 sequence (DNA): TGTGCCAGCAGCTTGCGTTTCGCGAACACCGGGGAGCTGTTTTTT.

The chain links TRBV7-2 to TRBJ1-3; possibly TRBD1 for D (5 bases). The CDR3 has 17 residues. The germline gives CDR1 SGHTA, CDR2 FQGNSA. Trimming took 5 bases from V and 4 from J, leaving 21 bases between them. The CDR3 is CASSLRGELTAGNTIYF. The CDR3 nucleotides read TGTGCCAGCAGCCTACGAGGGGAATTGACTGCCGGAAACACCATATATTTT.

The chain carries TRBV5-1 and TRBJ2-5; D is ambiguous. TRBJ2-7 matches the DNA end more closely, so the J call is doubtful. Germline values: CDR1 SGHRS, CDR2 YFSETQ. CDR3 length equals 13 residues. The DNA of the CDR3 is TGCGCCAGCAGCTTGGCCCCGTACTACGAGCAGTACTTC. This codes for CASSLAPYYEQYF.

This clone was seen only once. This chain uses TRBV7-8 with TRBJ1-4; D is ambiguous. V shed 1 base and J shed 0 bases, with 6 bases lying between them. This CDR3 has 15 amino acids. Germline V gene sequence: CDR1 SGHVS, CDR2 FQNEAQ. The CDR3 DNA reads as TGTGCCAGCAGCTTAGTTGAAGCAACTAATGAAAAACTGTTTTTT. Translating gives CASSLVEATNEKLFF.

This chain links TRBV27 with TRBJ2-3; D is possibly TRBD2 (5 bases). V gave up 0 bases and J gave up 0 bases, with 7 bases separating them. The CDR3 runs 15 residues. The V gene's germline CDR1 is MNHEY and CDR2 SMNVEV (reference sequence). The CDR3 loop is CASSLSKRSTDTQYF. The CDR3 nucleotides read TGTGCCAGCAGTTTATCGAAGCGGAGCACAGATACGCAGTATTTT.

This CDR3 is CSAVTEYGYTF. The CDR3 DNA is TGCAGTGCCGTGACAGAATATGGCTACACCTTC. The chain combines TRBV20-1 with TRBJ1-2; possible D gene TRBD1, 5 bases. V was shortened by 6 bases and J by 5 bases, with 10 bases between the two germline ends. The length of the CDR3 is 11 residues. Germline V CDR1 and CDR2: DFQATT, SNEGSKA (reference sequence).

This sequence joins TRBV19 and TRBJ1-2; D possibly corresponds to TRBD1 (5 bases). The ends were cut back, 5 bases at V and 2 bases at J, with 12 bases in the middle. The CDR3 is 14 amino acids. Germline V gene data show CDR1 as LNHDA and CDR2 as SQIVND (reference sequence). The CDR3 loop is CASSFLAGNYGYTF. The CDR3 bases are TGTGCCAGTAGTTTCCTGGCAGGGAACTATGGCTACACCTTC.

The rearrangement uses TRBV4-3 and TRBJ2-1; D not certain. This CDR3 is 16 amino acids long. Trimming cost V 0 bases and J 1 base, with 10 bases left between them. CDR1 is LGHNA, CDR2 YSLEER, per germline. Written as DNA, the CDR3 is TGCGCCAGCAGCCAAGATGCAAGGTTGTCCTACAATGAGCAGTTCTTC. This gives the protein CASSQDARLSYNEQFF.

The CDR3 coding sequence is TGTGCCAGCAGCGTAGCCCTATGGGGGCTCGAGAGTGCCGGGGAGCTGTTTTTT. Residues: CASSVALWGLESAGELFF. The chain is built from TRBV9 and TRBJ2-2, with D possibly being TRBD1 (6 bases). Germline V gene lookup returns CDR1 SGDLS and CDR2 YYNGEE. V lost 0 bases and J lost 6, with 21 bases in between. The CDR3 has 18 amino acids.

The chain recombines TRBV7-8 with TRBJ1-3; D ambiguous. This CDR3 spans 15 amino acids. V lost 2 bases, J lost 0 bases, and 8 bases lay in between. CDR1 SGHVS and CDR2 FQNEAQ come from the germline V gene. The CDR3 region is CASSLPPGSGNTIYF. The CDR3 DNA is TGTGCCAGCAGCTTACCCCCAGGCTCTGGAAACACCATATATTTT.

The chain combines TRBV7-2 with TRBJ2-1; no reliable D call. The CDR3 totals 12 residues. Per germline, CDR1 SGHTA and CDR2 FQGNSA. The germline V and J ends were trimmed by 5 bases and 7 bases, with 9 bases remaining between them. The DNA for the CDR3 is TGTGCCAGCAGCGCTAATAAAAATGAGCAGTTCTTC. Its translation: CASSANKNEQFF.

The chain has TRBV27 and TRBJ2-7; TRBD1 matches 8 bases. Looked up from germline, CDR1 is MNHEY and CDR2 is SMNVEV (reference sequence). The CDR3 length is 12 residues. Losses at the gene ends were 4 bases for V and 7 bases for J; bases not matched to a gene: 3. Written as DNA, the CDR3 is TGTGCCAGCAGTTCCCGACAGGGGGAGCAGTACTTC. This codes for CASSSRQGEQYF.

The J gene is TRBJ2-1, the V gene TRBV7-3, with D maybe TRBD2 (6 bases). The germline gives CDR1 SGHTA, CDR2 FQGTGA. Trimming removed 5 bases at V and 4 bases at J, with 12 bases between. CDR3 size: 14 residues. The CDR3 DNA sequence: TGTGCCAGCAGCCCGGGAGCTGGGTACAATGAGCAGTTCTTC. Amino acid sequence: CASSPGAGYNEQFF.

The J gene is TRBJ2-5, the V gene TRBV5-6; 9 nucleotides align to TRBD1. J lost 5 bases, V lost 0 bases, and 8 bases had no gene match. In germline, CDR1 is SGHDT, CDR2 YYEEEE. The CDR3 is 16 amino acids. CDR3 region: CASSLVGQGVGETQYF. The DNA for the CDR3 is TGTGCCAGCAGCTTGGTGGGACAGGGAGTGGGGGAGACCCAGTACTTC. The variable domain in full, completed from reference TRBV5-6 and TRBJ2-5, reads DAGVTQSPTHLIKTRGQQVTLRCSPKSGHDTVSWYQQALGQGPQFIFQYYEEEERQRGNFPDRFSGHQFPNYSSELNVNALLLGDSALYLCASSLVGQGVGETQYFGPGTRLLVL.

The sample holds one count of this clone. The chain has TRBV10-2 and TRBJ2-5; possibly TRBD1 or TRBD2 for D (5 bases each). This CDR3 has 17 amino acids. V gave up 0 bases and J gave up 5 bases, with 19 bases separating them. Per germline, CDR1 WSHSY and CDR2 SAAADI. For the CDR3, the DNA is TGCGCCAGCAGTGAGTCTCCCGTAGGCGCGTGGGGGGAGACCCAGTACTTC. As protein: CASSESPVGAWGETQYF.

This clone showed up just once. V usage is TRBV7-3 and J usage is TRBJ2-7; 10 bases align to TRBD2. CDR1 is SGHTA and CDR2 is FQGTGA in the germline V gene. The CDR3 has 13 residues. The ends lost 6 bases at V and 5 bases at J; junction bases unmatched: 4. CDR3 amino acids: CASSIAGGDEQYF. In DNA, the CDR3 is TGTGCCAGCAGTATAGCGGGAGGCGACGAGCAGTACTTC.

The chain carries TRBV11-2 and TRBJ1-2; D possibly corresponds to TRBD1 (6 bases). The CDR3 is made up of 14 amino acids. CDR1 is SGHAT and CDR2 is FQNNGV in the germline V gene. V was shortened by 6 bases and J by 6 bases, with 17 bases between the two germline ends. CDR3: CASRQGAYTNGYTF. CDR3 nucleotide sequence: TGTGCCAGCAGACAGGGAGCCTATACGAATGGCTACACCTTC.

The chain recombines TRBV6-6 with TRBJ1-1, with no clear D. This CDR3 region has 13 residues. The V gene lost 5 bases and the J gene lost 6 bases, with 13 bases spanning the gap. Germline V gives CDR1 MNHNY, CDR2 SVGAGI (reference sequence). The CDR3 loop reads CASSGMVRPEAFF. DNA of the CDR3: TGTGCCAGCAGTGGGATGGTGAGGCCTGAAGCTTTCTTT.

A single count supports this clone. This rearrangement joins TRBV9 to TRBJ1-4; no definite D call. CDR3 length equals 15 residues. Germline-derived CDR1 and CDR2 are SGDLS and YYNGEE. V was shortened by 4 bases and J by 0 bases, with 10 bases between the two germline ends. The CDR3 reads CASSYRHTTNEKLFF. CDR3 bases: TGTGCCAGCAGCTACAGACACACAACTAATGAAAAACTGTTTTTT.

The V gene is TRBV7-9, the J gene TRBJ2-3; no clear D. V lost 5 bases to trimming and J lost 6 bases, with 6 bases between them. The length of the CDR3 is 11 residues. Germline lookup yields CDR1 SEHNR and CDR2 FQNEAQ (reference sequence). As DNA, the CDR3 is TGTGCCAGCAGCCTCGTCGATACGCAGTATTTT. The encoded protein is CASSLVDTQYF. Filled out from reference TRBV7-9 and TRBJ2-3, the complete variable domain reads DTGVSQNPRHKITKRGQNVTFRCDPISEHNRLYWYRQTLGQGPEFLTYFQNEAQLEKSRLLSDRFSAERPKGSFSTLEIQRTEQGDSAMYLCASSLVDTQYFGPGTRLTVL.

This clone was seen a handful of times. V usage is TRBV13 and J usage is TRBJ2-3; 7 positions match TRBD2. The CDR3 sequence is 14 residues long. V trimming: 2 bases; J trimming: 6 bases; junction bases outside the gene matches: 5. Germline CDR1 is PRHDT and CDR2 is FYEKMQ (reference sequence). As DNA, the CDR3 is TGTGCCAGCAGCTTATTGTGGGGAGGGGATACGCAGTATTTT. This codes for CASSLLWGGDTQYF.

This clone was recorded only once. The gene calls are TRBV9 and TRBJ2-1; a possible D gene is TRBD2 (6 bases). The V gene's germline CDR1 is SGDLS and CDR2 YYNGEE. CDR3 length equals 17 residues. Trimming stripped 1 base from V and 7 bases from J, with 21 bases between. CDR3 in amino acids: CASSVYFRSGWGNEQFF. CDR3 in DNA: TGTGCCAGCAGCGTATATTTCCGTAGCGGCTGGGGTAATGAGCAGTTCTTC.